This entry lists 17 T cell receptor beta chains sequenced from one sample in a study of T cell responses to AZD1222 COVID-19 vaccine. Sequencing was performed with immunoSEQ multiplex PCR; in TCRdb, only in-frame clones are kept and a portion is missing. In the table there are about 93,000 clones, 86% of which are singletons. This specimen was peripheral blood, taken on day 0 of AZD1222 vaccination. Receptors were obtained from an adult in good health.

This CDR3 reads CASSVTGGTGELFF. As DNA, the CDR3 is TGTGCCAGCAGCGTTACCGGGGGCACCGGGGAGCTGTTTTTT. V gene TRBV5-5 combines with J gene TRBJ2-2; D perhaps matches TRBD2 (6 bases). Per the germline V gene, CDR1 is SGHKS and CDR2 is YYEKEE (reference sequence). V lost 4 bases to trimming and J lost 4 bases, with 11 bases between them. This CDR3 comprises 14 residues. Filled out from reference TRBV5-5 and TRBJ2-2, the complete variable domain reads DAGVTQSPTHLIKTRGQQVTLRCSPISGHKSVSWYQQVLGQGPQFIFQYYEKEERGRGNFPDRFSARQFPNYSSELNVNALLLGDSALYLCASSVTGGTGELFFGEGSRLTVL.

The chain carries TRBV7-9 and TRBJ2-1; D is possibly TRBD2 (5 bases). This CDR3 is built from 15 residues. Germline CDR1 reads SEHNR; CDR2 reads FQNEAQ (reference sequence). The V and J ends lost 0 bases and 2 bases respectively, with 8 bases between them. CDR3 loop: CASSLAGSPYNEQFF. CDR3 in DNA: TGTGCCAGCAGCTTAGCAGGGAGCCCCTACAATGAGCAGTTCTTC.

DNA of the CDR3: TGTGCCAGCAGCCTAGGGGGCGCTGGGGCCAACGTCCTGACTTTC. It codes for CASSLGGAGANVLTF. The chain recombines TRBV3-1 (or the pseudogene TRBV3-2) with TRBJ2-6; TRBD1 matches 7 bases. Trimming took 4 bases from V and 2 from J; bases not matched to a gene: 2. The germline V gene encodes CDR1 LGHDT and CDR2 YNNKEL (reference sequence). The CDR3 loop spans 15 amino acids.

The genes are TRBV7-9 and TRBJ1-3; 7 bases agree with TRBD1. Per germline, CDR1 SEHNR and CDR2 FQNEAQ (reference sequence). With 3 bases clipped from V and 5 bases from J, the junction kept 10 bases outside the gene matches. The CDR3 consists of 16 residues. The CDR3 DNA reads as TGTGCCAGCAGCTTGACAGGGAGAGGTCTGAGAAACACCATATATTTT. It codes for CASSLTGRGLRNTIYF.

A remark on this clone: Compared with germline, one end of the junction differs, possibly owing to a read error. This rearrangement joins TRBV6-2 or TRBV6-3 to TRBJ2-7, with unresolved D. The CDR3 loop spans 14 amino acids. Germline lookup yields CDR1 MNHEY and CDR2 SVGEGT. In DNA, the CDR3 is TGTGCCAGCAGTAACTCTAGTTTCGGCTACGAGCAGTACTTC. This sequence encodes CASSNSSFGYEQYF.

The rearrangement uses TRBV30 and TRBJ2-7, with 7 bases fitting TRBD1. There are 14 residues in the CDR3. CDR1 is GTSNPN, CDR2 SVGIG, per germline (reference sequence). V lost 0 bases and J lost 0; bases outside the gene matches: 2. Here the CDR3 DNA reads TGTGCCTGGAGTGTAGGGACAGCCTCCTACGAGCAGTACTTC. Translating gives CAWSVGTASYEQYF.

The CDR3 region has the DNA TGCGCCAGCAGCTTGGGTGATGATGGCAATCAGCCCCAGCATTTT. It encodes CASSLGDDGNQPQHF. V and J are TRBV5-1 and TRBJ1-5; unclear D gene. The V gene lost 0 bases and the J gene lost 2 bases, with 9 bases spanning the gap. Germline V gene lookup returns CDR1 SGHRS and CDR2 YFSETQ. The CDR3 consists of 15 residues.

This sequence joins TRBV5-1 and TRBJ2-7; D is possibly TRBD2 (6 bases). From germline, CDR1 is SGHRS and CDR2 YFSETQ. CDR3 length: 16 amino acids. Trimming removed 0 bases from V and 5 bases from J, with 18 bases in between. The CDR3 DNA reads TGCGCCAGCAGCTTGGAGGTAGCGGTTCTTCGGAACGAGCAGTACTTC. It codes for CASSLEVAVLRNEQYF.

The rearrangement links TRBV7-8 to TRBJ1-5, with D possibly matching TRBD1 (6 bases). The CDR3 contains 15 residues. Germline assignment: CDR1 SGHVS and CDR2 FQNEAQ. V was shortened by 5 bases and J by 6 bases, with 17 bases between the two germline ends. The CDR3 region is CASSRGSGLGQPQHF. DNA of the CDR3: TGTGCCAGCAGCAGGGGGTCTGGGTTAGGTCAGCCCCAGCATTTT.

The chain couples TRBV9 to TRBJ2-2, with D unclear. CDR3 length: 17 amino acids. CDR1 and CDR2 (germline): SGDLS, YYNGEE. Deletions cut 0 bases from V and 0 bases from J, with 12 bases between. The CDR3 sequence is CASSVASPATNTGELFF. The CDR3 DNA reads as TGTGCCAGCAGCGTAGCCTCTCCGGCCACGAACACCGGGGAGCTGTTTTTT. Variable domain in full (rest from reference TRBV9 and TRBJ2-2): DSGVTQTPKHLITATGQRVTLRCSPRSGDLSVYWYQQSLDQGLQFLIQYYNGEERAKGNILERFSAQQFPDLHSELNLSSLELGDSALYFCASSVASPATNTGELFFGEGSRLTVL.

The chain uses TRBV5-1 and TRBJ2-7, with 7 bases fitting TRBD1. Germline V lookup: CDR1 SGHRS, CDR2 YFSETQ. After removal of 3 bases from V and 3 bases from J, the junction contained 6 bases not matched to a gene. This CDR3 has 14 residues. CDR3 sequence reads: CASSSTGAVYEQYF. In DNA, the CDR3 is TGCGCCAGCAGCTCTACAGGGGCCGTCTACGAGCAGTACTTC.

This chain uses TRBV11-3 with TRBJ2-3, with unresolved D. The CDR3 is 18 amino acids. CDR1 and CDR2 from the germline V gene are SGHNT and YENEEA. The V end was cut by 3 bases, the J end by 2 bases, with 21 bases between. The CDR3 nucleotides are TGTGCCAGCAGCTTTTCTTGGTCCCAGGCCGGGCCCACAGATACGCAGTATTTT. Protein sequence: CASSFSWSQAGPTDTQYF.

In the case of this clone: A read error may account for a junction end that differs from germline. The CDR3 is CASSLRGTGWVF. DNA of the CDR3: TGTGCCAGCAGCCTAAGGGGGACAGGGTGGGTCTTC. The gene calls are TRBV27 and TRBJ2-1; 9 nucleotides match TRBD1. Germline V gives CDR1 MNHEY, CDR2 SMNVEV (reference sequence). This CDR3 is 12 amino acids long.

The CDR3 nucleotides read TGCGCCAGCAGCTTGGTTAGCGGGGGGGCCAACATTCAGTACTTC. It encodes CASSLVSGGANIQYF. The V gene is TRBV5-1, the J gene TRBJ2-4; 11 bases match TRBD2. The CDR3 has 15 residues. Trimming cost V 0 bases and J 7 bases; bases outside gene matches: 3. Germline V gene data show CDR1 as SGHRS and CDR2 as YFSETQ.

V usage is TRBV7-2 and J usage is TRBJ2-5; TRBD1 matches at 9 bases. Losses at the gene ends were 2 bases for V and 5 bases for J; bases not matched to a gene: 12. Germline V CDR1 and CDR2: SGHTA, FQGNSA. This CDR3 has 17 amino acids. The CDR3, as DNA: TGTGCCAGCAGCTTAAACTCCGGGACAGGGCGATACGAGACCCAGTACTTC. This sequence encodes CASSLNSGTGRYETQYF.

V gene TRBV4-3 combines with J gene TRBJ1-2, with D perhaps matching TRBD1 (5 bases). CDR1 LGHNA and CDR2 YSLEER come from the germline V gene. The CDR3 totals 16 residues. V lost 1 base and J lost 4, with 16 bases in between. The CDR3 coding sequence is TGCGCCAGCAGCCAAGCAGCCGCAGGGAGGGGCTATGGCTACACCTTC. This sequence encodes CASSQAAAGRGYGYTF.

The chain uses TRBV5-6 and TRBJ2-7, with D perhaps TRBD1 or TRBD2 (5 bases each). Per the germline V gene, CDR1 is SGHDT and CDR2 is YYEEEE. This CDR3 has 16 residues. Trimming removed 0 bases from V and 3 bases from J, with 16 bases in between. This CDR3 reads CASSLAGAGLGYEQYF. In nucleotides, the CDR3 is TGTGCCAGCAGCTTGGCCGGGGCAGGTTTGGGCTACGAGCAGTACTTC.